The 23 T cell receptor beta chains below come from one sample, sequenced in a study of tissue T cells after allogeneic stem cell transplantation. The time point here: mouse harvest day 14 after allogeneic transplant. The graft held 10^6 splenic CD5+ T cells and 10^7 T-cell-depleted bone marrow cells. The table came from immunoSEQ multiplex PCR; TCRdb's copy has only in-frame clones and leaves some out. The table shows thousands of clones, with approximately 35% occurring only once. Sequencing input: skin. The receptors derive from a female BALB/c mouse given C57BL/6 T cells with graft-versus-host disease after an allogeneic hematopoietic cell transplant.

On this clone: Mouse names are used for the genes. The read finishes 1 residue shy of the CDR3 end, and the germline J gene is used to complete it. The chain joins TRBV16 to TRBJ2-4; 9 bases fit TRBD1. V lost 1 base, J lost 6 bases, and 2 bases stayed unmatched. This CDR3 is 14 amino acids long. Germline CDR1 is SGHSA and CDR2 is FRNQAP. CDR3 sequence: CASSLGGQGNTLYF. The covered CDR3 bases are TGTGCAAGCAGCTTAGGAGGACAGGGGAACACCTTGTAC.

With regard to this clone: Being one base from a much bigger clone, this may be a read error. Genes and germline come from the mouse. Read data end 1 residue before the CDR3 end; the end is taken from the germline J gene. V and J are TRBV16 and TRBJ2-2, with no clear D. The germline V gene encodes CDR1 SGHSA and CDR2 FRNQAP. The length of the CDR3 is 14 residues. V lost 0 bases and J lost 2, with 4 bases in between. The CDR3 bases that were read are TGTGCAAGCAGCTTAGAGGGTAACACCGGGCAGCTCTAC. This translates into CASSLEGNTGQLY. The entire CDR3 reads CASSLEGNTGQLYF.

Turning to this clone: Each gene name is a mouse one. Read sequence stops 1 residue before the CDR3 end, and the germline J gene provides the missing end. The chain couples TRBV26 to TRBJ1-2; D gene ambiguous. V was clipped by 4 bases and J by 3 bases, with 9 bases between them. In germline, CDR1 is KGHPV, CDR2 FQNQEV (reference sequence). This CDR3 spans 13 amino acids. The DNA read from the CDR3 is TGTGCCAGCAGTCCAGACGGACACTCCGACTACACC. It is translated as CASSPDGHSDYT. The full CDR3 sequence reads CASSPDGHSDYTF.

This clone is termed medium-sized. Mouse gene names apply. Partial CDR3 DNA: TGCTCCAGCAGTCAACCCGGGACTGGGGGCTATGAACAGTAC. Translation gives CSSSQPGTGGYEQY. The entire CDR3 sequence reads CSSSQPGTGGYEQYF. V is TRBV23 and J is TRBJ2-7; TRBD2, the table's D call, lacks a check against the DNA. The read stops 1 residue short of the end of the CDR3; the missing end is completed from the germline J gene. This CDR3 has 15 residues. Germline CDR1 reads KGHTA; CDR2 reads FQNQQP.

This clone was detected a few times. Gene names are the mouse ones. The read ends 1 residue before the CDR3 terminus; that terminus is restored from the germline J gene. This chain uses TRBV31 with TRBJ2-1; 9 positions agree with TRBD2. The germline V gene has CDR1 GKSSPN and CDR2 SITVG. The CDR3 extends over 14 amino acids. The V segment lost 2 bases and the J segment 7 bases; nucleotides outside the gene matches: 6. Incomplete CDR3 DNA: TGTGCCTGGAGTATGGGGGGGCTGAGAGCTGAGCAGTTC. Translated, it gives CAWSMGGLRAEQF. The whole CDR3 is CAWSMGGLRAEQFF.

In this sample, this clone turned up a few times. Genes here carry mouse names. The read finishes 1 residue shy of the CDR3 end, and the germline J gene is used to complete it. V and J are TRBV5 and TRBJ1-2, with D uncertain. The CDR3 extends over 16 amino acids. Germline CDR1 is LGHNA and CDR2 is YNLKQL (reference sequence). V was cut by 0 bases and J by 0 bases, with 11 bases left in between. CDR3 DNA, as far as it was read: TGTGCCAGCAGCCAAGATCGGTCAAATTCAAACTCCGACTACACC. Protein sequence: CASSQDRSNSNSDYT. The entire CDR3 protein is CASSQDRSNSNSDYTF.

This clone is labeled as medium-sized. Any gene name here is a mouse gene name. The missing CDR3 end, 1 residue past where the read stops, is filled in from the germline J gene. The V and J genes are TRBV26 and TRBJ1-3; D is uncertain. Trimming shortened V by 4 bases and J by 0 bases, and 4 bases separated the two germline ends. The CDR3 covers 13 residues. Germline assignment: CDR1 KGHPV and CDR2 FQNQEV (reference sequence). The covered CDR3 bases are TGTGCCAGCAGTCAAAATTCTGGAAATACGCTCTAT. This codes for CASSQNSGNTLY. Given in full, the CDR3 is CASSQNSGNTLYF.

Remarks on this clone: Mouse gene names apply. The covered CDR3 bases are TGTGCTAGCAGTAGGGACAGGGTGAACACCCAGTAC. Translated: CASSRDRVNTQY. The full CDR3 is CASSRDRVNTQYF. The chain combines TRBV17 with TRBJ2-5; TRBD1 matches 8 bases. The DNA ends 1 residue before the CDR3 does, and the rest of the CDR3 is filled in from the germline J gene. This CDR3 region has 13 residues. The germline V gene has CDR1 MNHDT and CDR2 YYDKIL. Trimming cost V 3 bases and J 7 bases; bases outside gene matches: 3.

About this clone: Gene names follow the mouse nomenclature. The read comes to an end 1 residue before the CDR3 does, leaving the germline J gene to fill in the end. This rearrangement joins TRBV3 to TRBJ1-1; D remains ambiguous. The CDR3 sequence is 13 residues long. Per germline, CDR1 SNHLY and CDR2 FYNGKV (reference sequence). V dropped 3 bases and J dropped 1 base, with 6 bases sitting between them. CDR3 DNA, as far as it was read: TGTGCCAGCAGCTTGGGCAGAAACACAGAAGTCTTC. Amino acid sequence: CASSLGRNTEVF. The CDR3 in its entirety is CASSLGRNTEVFF.

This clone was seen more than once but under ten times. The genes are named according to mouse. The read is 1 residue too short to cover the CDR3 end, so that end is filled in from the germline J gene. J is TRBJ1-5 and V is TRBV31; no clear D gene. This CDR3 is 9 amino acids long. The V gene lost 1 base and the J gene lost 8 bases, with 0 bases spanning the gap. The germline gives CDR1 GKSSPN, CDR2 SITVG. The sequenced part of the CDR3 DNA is TGTGCCTGGAGTCAGGCTCCGCTT. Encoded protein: CAWSQAPL. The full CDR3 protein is CAWSQAPLF.

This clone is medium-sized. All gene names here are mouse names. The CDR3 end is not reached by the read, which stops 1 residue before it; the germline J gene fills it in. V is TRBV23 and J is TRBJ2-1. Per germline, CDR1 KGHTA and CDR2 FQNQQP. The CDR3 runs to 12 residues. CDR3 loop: CSSSQRQAEQFF. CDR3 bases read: TGCTCCAGCAGTCAACGCCAAGCTGAGCAGTTC.

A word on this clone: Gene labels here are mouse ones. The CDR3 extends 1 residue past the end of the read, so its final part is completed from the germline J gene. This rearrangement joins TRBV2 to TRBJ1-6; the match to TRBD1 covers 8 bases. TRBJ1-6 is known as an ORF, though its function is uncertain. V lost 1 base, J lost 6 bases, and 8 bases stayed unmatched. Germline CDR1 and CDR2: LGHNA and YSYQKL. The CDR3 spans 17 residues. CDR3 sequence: CASSQGPGGATNSPLYF. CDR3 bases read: TGTGCCAGCAGCCAAGGGCCAGGGGGCGCGACTAATTCGCCCCTCTAC.

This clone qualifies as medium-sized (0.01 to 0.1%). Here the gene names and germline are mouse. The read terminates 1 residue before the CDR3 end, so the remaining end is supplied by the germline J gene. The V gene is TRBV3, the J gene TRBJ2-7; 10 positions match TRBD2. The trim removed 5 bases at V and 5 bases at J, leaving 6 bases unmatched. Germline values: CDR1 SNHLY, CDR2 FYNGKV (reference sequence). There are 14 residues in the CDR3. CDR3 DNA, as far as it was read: TGTGCCAGCAGCGCGGACTGGGGGTTCCATGAACAGTAC. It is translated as CASSADWGFHEQY. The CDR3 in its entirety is CASSADWGFHEQYF.

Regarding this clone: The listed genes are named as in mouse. Here the CDR3 reads CASSPGGGNERLFF. The CDR3 bases that were read are TGTGCCAGCAGTCCAGGGGGCGGCAACGAAAGATTATTT. This chain connects TRBV15 to TRBJ1-4; 8 bases map to TRBD1. With the read ending 1 residue before the CDR3 end, the germline J gene is used to fill in that end. This CDR3 has 14 amino acids. V lost 5 bases, J lost 4 bases, and 3 bases stayed unmatched. Germline V lookup: CDR1 SGHND, CDR2 FRSKSL.

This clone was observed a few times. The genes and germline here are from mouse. CDR3 amino acids: CSSSLTDQDTQYF. CDR3 DNA, as far as it was read: TGCTCCAGCAGTCTGACAGACCAAGACACCCAGTAC. This rearrangement joins TRBV23 to TRBJ2-5; the D call TRBD1 from the table was never checked on the DNA. The read falls 1 residue short of the CDR3 end, and the missing part is taken from the germline J gene. Germline lookup yields CDR1 KGHTA and CDR2 FQNQQP. This CDR3 region has 13 residues.

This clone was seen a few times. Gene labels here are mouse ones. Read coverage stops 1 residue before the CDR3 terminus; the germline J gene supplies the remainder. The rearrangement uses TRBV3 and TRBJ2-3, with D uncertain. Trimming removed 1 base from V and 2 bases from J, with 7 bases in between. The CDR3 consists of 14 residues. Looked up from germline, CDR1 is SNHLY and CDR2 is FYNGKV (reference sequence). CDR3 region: CASSLGGFAETLYF. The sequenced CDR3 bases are TGTGCCAGCAGCTTAGGTGGGTTTGCAGAAACGCTGTAT.

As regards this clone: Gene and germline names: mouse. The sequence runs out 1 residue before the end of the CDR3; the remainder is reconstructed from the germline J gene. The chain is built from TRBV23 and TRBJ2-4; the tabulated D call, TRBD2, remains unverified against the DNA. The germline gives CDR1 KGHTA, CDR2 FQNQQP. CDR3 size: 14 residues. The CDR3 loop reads CSSSQTGGQNTLYF. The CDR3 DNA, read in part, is TGCTCCAGCAGTCAAACTGGGGGTCAAAACACCTTGTAC.

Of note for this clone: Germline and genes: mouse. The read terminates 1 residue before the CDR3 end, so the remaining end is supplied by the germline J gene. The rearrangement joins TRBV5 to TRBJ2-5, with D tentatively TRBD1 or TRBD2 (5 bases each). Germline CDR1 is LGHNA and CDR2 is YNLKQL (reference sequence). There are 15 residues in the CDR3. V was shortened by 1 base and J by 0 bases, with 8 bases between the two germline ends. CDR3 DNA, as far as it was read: TGTGCCAGCAGCCAAGTGGGGCCCAACCAAGACACCCAGTAC. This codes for CASSQVGPNQDTQY. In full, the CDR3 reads CASSQVGPNQDTQYF.

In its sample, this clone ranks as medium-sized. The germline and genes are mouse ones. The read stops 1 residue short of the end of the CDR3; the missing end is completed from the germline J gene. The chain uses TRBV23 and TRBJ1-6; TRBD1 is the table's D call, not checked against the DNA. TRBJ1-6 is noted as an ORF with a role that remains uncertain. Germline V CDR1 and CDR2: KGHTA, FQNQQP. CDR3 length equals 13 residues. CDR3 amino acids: CSSSQGGNSPLYF. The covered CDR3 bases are TGCTCCAGCAGTCAAGGAGGGAATTCGCCCCTCTAC.

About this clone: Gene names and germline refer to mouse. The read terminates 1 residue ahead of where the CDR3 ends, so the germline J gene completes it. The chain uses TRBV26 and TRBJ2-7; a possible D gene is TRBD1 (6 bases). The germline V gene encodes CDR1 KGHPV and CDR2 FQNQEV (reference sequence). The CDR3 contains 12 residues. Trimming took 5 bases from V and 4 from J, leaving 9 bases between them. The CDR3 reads CASSVDRYEQYF. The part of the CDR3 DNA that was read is TGTGCCAGCAGTGTGGACAGATATGAACAGTAC.

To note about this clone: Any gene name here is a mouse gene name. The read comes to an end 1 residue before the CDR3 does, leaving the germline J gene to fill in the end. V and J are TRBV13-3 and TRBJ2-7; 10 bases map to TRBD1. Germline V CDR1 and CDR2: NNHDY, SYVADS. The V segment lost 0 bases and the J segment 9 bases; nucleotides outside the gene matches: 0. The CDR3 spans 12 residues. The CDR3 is CASSDGDRGQYF. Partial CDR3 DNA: TGTGCCAGCAGTGATGGGGACAGGGGACAGTAC.

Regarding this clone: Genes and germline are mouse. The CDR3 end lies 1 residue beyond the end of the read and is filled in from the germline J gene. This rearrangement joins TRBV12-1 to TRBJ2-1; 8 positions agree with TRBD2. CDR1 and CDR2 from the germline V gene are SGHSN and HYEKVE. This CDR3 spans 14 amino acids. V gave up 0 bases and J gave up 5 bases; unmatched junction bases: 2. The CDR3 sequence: CASSLVWGDAEQFF. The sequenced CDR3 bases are TGTGCCAGCTCTCTCGTCTGGGGGGATGCTGAGCAGTTC.

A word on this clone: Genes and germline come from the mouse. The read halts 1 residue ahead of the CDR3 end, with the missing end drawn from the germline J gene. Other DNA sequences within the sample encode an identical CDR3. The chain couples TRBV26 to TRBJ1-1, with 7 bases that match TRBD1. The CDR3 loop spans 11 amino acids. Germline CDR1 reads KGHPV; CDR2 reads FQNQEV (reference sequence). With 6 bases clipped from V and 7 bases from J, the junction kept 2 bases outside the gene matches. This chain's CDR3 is CASSRQGEVFF. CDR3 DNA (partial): TGTGCCAGCAGCAGACAGGGAGAAGTCTTC.